These 17 T cell receptor beta chains were all obtained from the same sample, sequenced in a study of CD8+ T cells in alopecia areata. Following RNA extraction, reverse transcription yielded cDNA that acted as the sequencing template. Libraries were prepared by immunoSEQ multiplex PCR; TCRdb keeps only in-frame clonotypes and omits some of them. The table records about 170,000 clones, approximately 70% of them present only once. This material consisted of CD8+ T cells sorted from blood, taken at week 0. All receptors derive from a human donor with alopecia areata.

The chain carries TRBV27 and TRBJ2-7; TRBD2 matches 10 bases. The V gene's germline CDR1 is MNHEY and CDR2 SMNVEV (reference sequence). This CDR3 comprises 14 residues. V was pared by 9 bases and J by 3 bases, with 8 bases of the junction left unmatched. CDR3 residues: CASGSGGGLYEQYF. The CDR3 nucleotides are TGTGCCAGTGGAAGCGGGGGGGGCCTCTACGAGCAGTACTTC.

This chain uses TRBV5-6 with TRBJ1-4; no clear D. Per the germline V gene, CDR1 is SGHDT and CDR2 is YYEEEE. CDR3 length: 15 residues. The germline V and J ends were trimmed by 2 bases and 3 bases, with 11 bases remaining between them. Here the CDR3 reads CASSFFTSSNEKLFF. CDR3 DNA: TGTGCCAGCAGCTTCTTTACTTCCTCTAATGAAAAACTGTTTTTT. Looking up the rest from reference TRBV5-6 and TRBJ1-4 gives the full variable domain: DAGVTQSPTHLIKTRGQQVTLRCSPKSGHDTVSWYQQALGQGPQFIFQYYEEEERQRGNFPDRFSGHQFPNYSSELNVNALLLGDSALYLCASSFFTSSNEKLFFGSGTQLSVL.

Notes on this clone: The same CDR3 can be traced to other DNA sequences in this sample. The gene calls are TRBV27 and TRBJ1-2; D not certain. Trimming cost V 6 bases and J 4 bases, with 12 bases left between them. The CDR3 totals 13 residues. Germline CDR1 and CDR2: MNHEY and SMNVEV (reference sequence). The CDR3 bases are TGTGCCAGCAGCCCGGGCTCAGGCTATGGCTACACCTTC. This encodes CASSPGSGYGYTF.

This chain connects TRBV29-1 to TRBJ2-7, with D possibly being TRBD1 (5 bases). In germline, CDR1 is SQVTM, CDR2 ANQGSEA. This CDR3 has 13 residues. V was shortened by 6 bases and J by 2 bases, with 14 bases between the two germline ends. CDR3 residues: CSVLQTATYEQYF. The CDR3 coding sequence is TGCAGCGTCTTACAGACAGCTACCTACGAGCAGTACTTC.

The V and J genes are TRBV11-2 and TRBJ2-2, with a tentative D call TRBD1 (5 bases). V lost 1 base and J 7 bases, leaving 22 bases between the germline ends. Germline lookup yields CDR1 SGHAT and CDR2 FQNNGV. CDR3 length: 18 residues. The CDR3 reads CASSLVLGHRLLGGELFF. For the CDR3, the DNA is TGTGCCAGCAGCTTAGTTTTGGGGCATCGGTTGTTGGGCGGGGAGCTGTTTTTT.

The chain uses TRBV5-1 and TRBJ2-7; 10 nucleotides align to TRBD1. The CDR3 is made up of 14 amino acids. The trim removed 4 bases at V and 5 bases at J, leaving 6 bases unmatched. The germline V gene encodes CDR1 SGHRS and CDR2 YFSETQ. The CDR3 region has the DNA TGCGCCAGCAGCCCGGGACAGGGGTCCAACGAGCAGTACTTC. Protein: CASSPGQGSNEQYF. Complete variable domain (other parts from reference TRBV5-1 and TRBJ2-7): KAGVTQTPRYLIKTRGQQVTLSCSPISGHRSVSWYQQTPGQGLQFLFEYFSETQRNKGNFPGRFSGRQFSNSRSEMNVSTLELGDSALYLCASSPGQGSNEQYFGPGTRLTVT.

The V gene is TRBV5-6, the J gene TRBJ2-7; unclear D gene. This CDR3 comprises 12 residues. Between the trimmed V and J ends, which lost 4 bases and 7 bases, there was a span of 12 bases. Germline lookup yields CDR1 SGHDT and CDR2 YYEEEE. CDR3 amino acids: CASSLVPGEQYF. The CDR3 region has the DNA TGTGCCAGCAGCCTCGTCCCCGGGGAGCAGTACTTC.

This clone has only a few counts. The chain is built from TRBV29-1 and TRBJ2-2, with D hard to call. CDR1 and CDR2 (germline): SQVTM, ANQGSEA. V dropped 5 bases and J dropped 6 bases, with 7 bases sitting between them. CDR3 length equals 11 residues. The CDR3, as DNA: TGCAGCGTTCATGGGGCCGGGGAGCTGTTTTTT. The encoded protein is CSVHGAGELFF.

The CDR3 is CAWIPGGLNTEAFF. CDR3 in DNA: TGTGCCTGGATACCGGGGGGATTGAACACTGAAGCTTTCTTT. The chain combines TRBV30 with TRBJ1-1; D may be TRBD1 (5 bases). Deletions cut 4 bases from V and 0 bases from J, with 12 bases between. The CDR3 is 14 amino acids. Germline loops: CDR1 GTSNPN, CDR2 SVGIG (reference sequence).

The V call is TRBV30, the J call TRBJ2-7; TRBD1 matches 7 bases. V was pared by 2 bases and J by 1 base, with 11 bases of the junction left unmatched. Germline-derived CDR1 and CDR2 are GTSNPN and SVGIG (reference sequence). The CDR3 consists of 16 residues. CDR3 in DNA: TGTGCCTGGAGTACACCGCGGACAGGATCTTCCTACGAGCAGTACTTC. The encoded protein is CAWSTPRTGSSYEQYF. Filled out from reference TRBV30 and TRBJ2-7, the complete variable domain reads SQTIHQWPATLVQPVGSPLSLECTVEGTSNPNLYWYRQAAGRGLQLLFYSVGIGQISSEVPQNLSASRPQDRQFILSSKKLLLSDSGFYLCAWSTPRTGSSYEQYFGPGTRLTVT.

The chain uses TRBV5-6 and TRBJ1-2; 8 bases match TRBD1. Germline V gives CDR1 SGHDT, CDR2 YYEEEE. This CDR3 is 15 amino acids long. J gave up 0 bases and V 2 bases, and 3 bases lay outside the gene matches. CDR3 loop: CASSFGQGTNYGYTF. DNA for the CDR3: TGTGCCAGCAGCTTCGGACAGGGAACTAACTATGGCTACACCTTC.

The chain employs TRBV6-1 and TRBJ2-5, with D possibly TRBD2 on 6 matching bases. V gave up 3 bases and J gave up 7 bases, with 18 bases separating them. The CDR3 runs to 15 residues. Germline CDR1 MNHNS, CDR2 SASEGT. As DNA, the CDR3 is TGTGCCAGCAGTGATCCCCGGGACTCTGCGGGGACCCAGTACTTC. It specifies CASSDPRDSAGTQYF.

Here the CDR3 DNA reads TGTGCCAGCAGGGGACAGGCAACTAATGAAAAACTGTTTTTT. It encodes CASRGQATNEKLFF. The chain joins TRBV6-5 to TRBJ1-4; 8 bases map to TRBD1. This CDR3 has 14 residues. V shed 6 bases, J shed 0 bases, and the junction held 0 bases outside the gene matches. CDR1 and CDR2 (germline): MNHEY, SVGAGI.

The rearrangement joins TRBV27 to TRBJ2-1, with TRBD2 identical over 13 bases. The junction had 5 bases not matched to a gene; V was cut back by 5 bases and J by 10 bases. Germline V gene sequence: CDR1 MNHEY, CDR2 SMNVEV (reference sequence). The CDR3 covers 14 residues. The CDR3: CASSPRTSGGEQFF. CDR3 nucleotides: TGTGCCAGCAGTCCCCGGACTAGCGGGGGAGAGCAGTTCTTC.

The chain is built from TRBV13 and TRBJ1-1; D perhaps matches TRBD1 (6 bases). The ends were cut back, 2 bases at V and 7 bases at J, with 23 bases in the middle. Germline values: CDR1 PRHDT, CDR2 FYEKMQ (reference sequence). CDR3 length: 17 residues. The CDR3, as DNA: TGTGCCAGCAGCTTACCCCAGGGGTGGATCTCGGGGGGTGAAGCTTTCTTT. Its protein is CASSLPQGWISGGEAFF.

The rearrangement links TRBV9 to TRBJ2-3, with D perhaps matching TRBD1 (6 bases). Germline lookup yields CDR1 SGDLS and CDR2 YYNGEE. Trimming shortened V by 3 bases and J by 3 bases, and 11 bases separated the two germline ends. CDR3 length: 14 amino acids. Here the CDR3 DNA reads TGTGCCAGCAGCGCAATAGGGGGAACAGATACGCAGTATTTT. Its translation is CASSAIGGTDTQYF.

The chain recombines TRBV5-1 with TRBJ1-2; D remains ambiguous. CDR1 and CDR2 from the germline V gene are SGHRS and YFSETQ. The CDR3 is 13 residues long. Trimming cost V 3 bases and J 7 bases, with 13 bases left between them. The CDR3 spells CASSYRARVGYTF. CDR3 in DNA: TGCGCCAGCAGCTACCGGGCCCGTGTTGGCTACACCTTC.